This is a list of T cell receptor beta chains from one sample in a study of beta chain features in type 1 diabetes. The data were produced by immunoSEQ multiplex PCR, yet TCRdb's version contains in-frame clones alone and is incomplete. The sample shows roughly 300,000 clones, 12% to 15% of them seen only once. Material for sequencing was central memory CD4+ T cells from blood. Receptors were obtained from a man aged 25 to 40 in good health. Both conserved end residues are part of each CDR3. The order of the fields is CDR3 length, clone size, J gene, V gene, D gene, CDR3 DNA, CDR3 protein. A D gene is named only where the DNA matches it firmly. Not every row has a clone size; where given, it reads once, few, many or a size class.

cdr3_length: 16; clone_size: .; j_call: TRBJ1-5; v_call: TRBV7-6; d_call: TRBD1; cdr3_nt: TGTGCCAGCAGCTTGGGACAGGGCGGGAGCAATCAGCCCCAGCATTTT; cdr3_aa: CASSLGQGGSNQPQHF
cdr3_length: 16; clone_size: .; j_call: TRBJ2-1; v_call: TRBV4-2; d_call: .; cdr3_nt: TGTGCCAGCAGCCAAGATCTAGGGAGCTCCTACAATGAGCAGTTCTTC; cdr3_aa: CASSQDLGSSYNEQFF
cdr3_length: 14; clone_size: .; j_call: TRBJ2-2; v_call: TRBV5-1; d_call: .; cdr3_nt: TGCGCCAGCAGCCAGAACATCAACACCGGGGAGCTGTTTTTT; cdr3_aa: CASSQNINTGELFF
cdr3_length: 17; clone_size: few; j_call: TRBJ1-1; v_call: TRBV27; d_call: TRBD1; cdr3_nt: TGTGCCAGCAGTTTAGCTTCGACAGGGGCAGTGGCCACTGAAGCTTTCTTT; cdr3_aa: CASSLASTGAVATEAFF
cdr3_length: 19; clone_size: .; j_call: TRBJ2-4; v_call: TRBV11-2; d_call: TRBD1; cdr3_nt: TGTGCCAGCAGCTTAGAGGCAGGGGGCGCGAGTTCGTCCAAAAACATTCAGTACTTC; cdr3_aa: CASSLEAGGASSSKNIQYF
cdr3_length: 16; clone_size: few; j_call: TRBJ2-3; v_call: TRBV30; d_call: TRBD2; cdr3_nt: TGTGCCTGGACCGGGACTAGCGGGAGGAGTGGAGATACGCAGTATTTT; cdr3_aa: CAWTGTSGRSGDTQYF
cdr3_length: 15; clone_size: .; j_call: TRBJ2-1; v_call: TRBV11-2; d_call: .; cdr3_nt: TGTGCCAGCAGCTTAGGACTTAGATCCTACAATGAGCAGTTCTTC; cdr3_aa: CASSLGLRSYNEQFF
cdr3_length: 14; clone_size: many; j_call: TRBJ2-3; v_call: TRBV11-3; d_call: TRBD2; cdr3_nt: TGTGCCAGCAGCCAGGGACTAGCGACAGATACGCAGTATTTT; cdr3_aa: CASSQGLATDTQYF
cdr3_length: 14; clone_size: few; j_call: TRBJ2-1; v_call: TRBV5-4; d_call: .; cdr3_nt: TGTGCCAGCAGCTTGGCTGGGACCTACAATGAGCAGTTCTTC; cdr3_aa: CASSLAGTYNEQFF
cdr3_length: 13; clone_size: few; j_call: TRBJ1-2; v_call: TRBV9; d_call: TRBD1; cdr3_nt: TGTGCCAGCTCACCCGACAGGGGCGGAGGCTACACCTTC; cdr3_aa: CASSPDRGGGYTF
cdr3_length: 16; clone_size: .; j_call: TRBJ2-1; v_call: TRBV5-4; d_call: .; cdr3_nt: TGTGCCAGCAGCGGCGGCGGTAGAGCCTCCTACAATGAGCAGTTCTTC; cdr3_aa: CASSGGGRASYNEQFF
cdr3_length: 15; clone_size: few; j_call: TRBJ2-7; v_call: TRBV5-1; d_call: TRBD2; cdr3_nt: TGCGCCAGCAGCTTAGAACGGGGGGGCCGGAACGAGCAGTACTTC; cdr3_aa: CASSLERGGRNEQYF
cdr3_length: 14; clone_size: few; j_call: TRBJ2-5; v_call: TRBV9; d_call: .; cdr3_nt: TGTGCCAGCAGCGTAGCGGCCGGGGGTGAGACCCAGTACTTC; cdr3_aa: CASSVAAGGETQYF
cdr3_length: 12; clone_size: few; j_call: TRBJ2-5; v_call: TRBV29-1; d_call: TRBD1; cdr3_nt: TGCAGCGCTGGACAGGGAGGAGAGACCCAGTACTTC; cdr3_aa: CSAGQGGETQYF
cdr3_length: 12; clone_size: .; j_call: TRBJ1-3; v_call: TRBV12-5; d_call: .; cdr3_nt: TGTGCTAATATGGCGGAAGGAAACACCATATATTTT; cdr3_aa: CANMAEGNTIYF
cdr3_length: 14; clone_size: .; j_call: TRBJ1-2; v_call: TRBV14; d_call: .; cdr3_nt: TGTGCCAGCAGCCAAGATTCAGGGGTTTTAGGCTACACCTTC; cdr3_aa: CASSQDSGVLGYTF
cdr3_length: 14; clone_size: once; j_call: TRBJ1-3; v_call: TRBV11-2; d_call: TRBD1; cdr3_nt: TGTGCCAGCAGCCGACAGGGGGCTGGAAACACCATATATTTT; cdr3_aa: CASSRQGAGNTIYF
cdr3_length: 12; clone_size: .; j_call: TRBJ1-3; v_call: TRBV14; d_call: .; cdr3_nt: TGTGCCAGCAGCCAATTTGCAAACACCATATATTTT; cdr3_aa: CASSQFANTIYF
cdr3_length: 13; clone_size: .; j_call: TRBJ2-5; v_call: TRBV12-5; d_call: .; cdr3_nt: TGTGCTAGTGGTTTTGGCAGCAGCGAGACCCAGTACTTC; cdr3_aa: CASGFGSSETQYF
cdr3_length: 17; clone_size: many; j_call: TRBJ2-3; v_call: TRBV7-2; d_call: TRBD2; cdr3_nt: TGTGCCAGCAGGCTGGGGGGGACTAGCGGGAGCACAGATACGCAGTATTTT; cdr3_aa: CASRLGGTSGSTDTQYF
cdr3_length: 14; clone_size: few; j_call: TRBJ2-1; v_call: TRBV9; d_call: .; cdr3_nt: TGTGCCAGCAGCGGACGAGGGGGGCGTAGGGAGCAGTTCTTC; cdr3_aa: CASSGRGGRREQFF
cdr3_length: 16; clone_size: few; j_call: TRBJ1-5; v_call: TRBV30; d_call: TRBD1; cdr3_nt: TGTGCCTGGAGTGCCCTGACAGGGGGGCAGGTTCAGCCCCAGCATTTT; cdr3_aa: CAWSALTGGQVQPQHF
cdr3_length: 12; clone_size: few; j_call: TRBJ2-7; v_call: TRBV18; d_call: .; cdr3_nt: TGTGCCAGCTCACTCCGGGACTCCATGCAGTACTTC; cdr3_aa: CASSLRDSMQYF
cdr3_length: 15; clone_size: .; j_call: TRBJ1-5; v_call: TRBV13; d_call: .; cdr3_nt: TGTGCCAGCAGCTTAGGTAGGGACGGCAATCAGCCCCAGCATTTT; cdr3_aa: CASSLGRDGNQPQHF
cdr3_length: 16; clone_size: .; j_call: TRBJ2-4; v_call: TRBV11-3; d_call: .; cdr3_nt: TGTGCCAGCAGCCTATCAGGTTTATGGGTCAAAAACATTCAGTACTTC; cdr3_aa: CASSLSGLWVKNIQYF
cdr3_length: 17; clone_size: once; j_call: TRBJ1-1; v_call: TRBV10-1; d_call: .; cdr3_nt: TGCGCCAGCAGTGAGTCGCCTGGGAGGGATCGTTTCACTGAAGCTTTCTTT; cdr3_aa: CASSESPGRDRFTEAFF
cdr3_length: 14; clone_size: once; j_call: TRBJ1-1; v_call: TRBV6-1; d_call: TRBD1; cdr3_nt: TGTGCCAGCAAACAGACAGGGTCTAGTGCTGAAGCTTTCTTT; cdr3_aa: CASKQTGSSAEAFF
cdr3_length: 14; clone_size: .; j_call: TRBJ1-2; v_call: TRBV7-2; d_call: TRBD1; cdr3_nt: TGTGCCAGCAGCTTAGAGGGACAGGGAGGTGGCTACACCTTC; cdr3_aa: CASSLEGQGGGYTF
cdr3_length: 13; clone_size: .; j_call: TRBJ1-1; v_call: TRBV27; d_call: TRBD1; cdr3_nt: TGTGCCAGCAGTCCTTCAGGACAGGGAGGGGCTTTCTTT; cdr3_aa: CASSPSGQGGAFF
cdr3_length: 16; clone_size: .; j_call: TRBJ2-1; v_call: TRBV7-9; d_call: .; cdr3_nt: TGTGCCAGCAGCCCCTTCGCGGAGGTAGGCGGTAATGAGCAGTTCTTC; cdr3_aa: CASSPFAEVGGNEQFF
cdr3_length: 13; clone_size: .; j_call: TRBJ2-4; v_call: TRBV6-5; d_call: TRBD1; cdr3_nt: TGTGCCAGCACTTACCGACAGGGGGGCATTCAGTACTTC; cdr3_aa: CASTYRQGGIQYF
cdr3_length: 14; clone_size: many; j_call: TRBJ1-3; v_call: TRBV13; d_call: .; cdr3_nt: TGTGCCAGCAGCTCCAGGGCCTCTGGAAACACCATATATTTT; cdr3_aa: CASSSRASGNTIYF
cdr3_length: 14; clone_size: few; j_call: TRBJ1-2; v_call: TRBV7-2; d_call: TRBD1; cdr3_nt: TGTGCCAGCAGCTTGGACAGGGGGAACTATGGCTACACCTTC; cdr3_aa: CASSLDRGNYGYTF
cdr3_length: 15; clone_size: few; j_call: TRBJ2-6; v_call: TRBV29-1; d_call: .; cdr3_nt: TGCAGCGTTGTAGGCAGGGACTCAGGGGCCAACGTCCTGACTTTC; cdr3_aa: CSVVGRDSGANVLTF
cdr3_length: 20; clone_size: .; j_call: TRBJ1-4; v_call: TRBV4-2; d_call: .; cdr3_nt: TGTGCCAGCAGCCAAGACTCTGCTCAGGGGAGCGTCGGAACTAATGAAAAACTGTTTTTT; cdr3_aa: CASSQDSAQGSVGTNEKLFF
cdr3_length: 14; clone_size: many; j_call: TRBJ2-5; v_call: TRBV7-7; d_call: .; cdr3_nt: TGCGCCAGCAGCCAAGAGGGACGGGGGGAGACCCAGTACTTC; cdr3_aa: CASSQEGRGETQYF
cdr3_length: 14; clone_size: few; j_call: TRBJ2-3; v_call: TRBV7-2; d_call: .; cdr3_nt: TGTGCCAGCTCCCAGGCTTCTAGCACAGATACGCAGTATTTT; cdr3_aa: CASSQASSTDTQYF
cdr3_length: 12; clone_size: .; j_call: TRBJ1-2; v_call: TRBV7-2; d_call: .; cdr3_nt: TGTGCCAGCAGCCGCCGACAGTATGGCTACACCTTC; cdr3_aa: CASSRRQYGYTF
cdr3_length: 14; clone_size: .; j_call: TRBJ1-2; v_call: TRBV18; d_call: .; cdr3_nt: TGTGCCAGCTCACCCCGACGGAATAACTATGGCTACACCTTC; cdr3_aa: CASSPRRNNYGYTF
cdr3_length: 16; clone_size: few; j_call: TRBJ2-3; v_call: TRBV4-2; d_call: TRBD2; cdr3_nt: TGTGCCAGCAGCCAAGCGGGCGGGGGGAGCACAGATACGCAGTATTTT; cdr3_aa: CASSQAGGGSTDTQYF
cdr3_length: 18; clone_size: few; j_call: TRBJ1-2; v_call: TRBV14; d_call: .; cdr3_nt: TGTGCCAGCAGCCGAAGTCTTGGTGGAACAGGATGGGACTATGGCTACACCTTC; cdr3_aa: CASSRSLGGTGWDYGYTF
cdr3_length: 15; clone_size: few; j_call: TRBJ1-6; v_call: TRBV5-1; d_call: .; cdr3_nt: TGCGCCAGCAGCTTGGCGGCAGGAAATAATTCACCCCTCCACTTT; cdr3_aa: CASSLAAGNNSPLHF
cdr3_length: 14; clone_size: few; j_call: TRBJ2-1; v_call: TRBV21-1; d_call: .; cdr3_nt: TGTGCCAGCAGCAGACAGGGGAACTACAATGAGCAGTTCTTC; cdr3_aa: CASSRQGNYNEQFF
cdr3_length: 13; clone_size: .; j_call: TRBJ1-1; v_call: TRBV4-1; d_call: .; cdr3_nt: TGCGCCAGCAGCCCCATTCAGAGAGTTGAAGCTTTCTTT; cdr3_aa: CASSPIQRVEAFF
cdr3_length: 11; clone_size: few; j_call: TRBJ1-1; v_call: TRBV20-1; d_call: .; cdr3_nt: TGCAGTGCTCAAGACGGGTATGAAGCTTTCTTT; cdr3_aa: CSAQDGYEAFF
cdr3_length: 16; clone_size: few; j_call: TRBJ2-2; v_call: TRBV5-1; d_call: TRBD2; cdr3_nt: TGCGCCAGCAGCTTGGATGGCGGGAGGGCCGGCGGGGAGCTGTTTTTT; cdr3_aa: CASSLDGGRAGGELFF
cdr3_length: 12; clone_size: .; j_call: TRBJ2-6; v_call: TRBV10-3; d_call: .; cdr3_nt: TGTGCCATCAGGGCTGGGGCCAACGTCCTGACTTTC; cdr3_aa: CAIRAGANVLTF
cdr3_length: 17; clone_size: few; j_call: TRBJ2-3; v_call: TRBV5-1; d_call: TRBD2; cdr3_nt: TGCGCCAGCAGCCCGAACGCCGGGACTAGCGGCACAGATACGCAGTATTTT; cdr3_aa: CASSPNAGTSGTDTQYF
cdr3_length: 13; clone_size: many; j_call: TRBJ2-2; v_call: TRBV14; d_call: .; cdr3_nt: TGTGCCAGCAGCAGGGGAAACACCGGGGAGCTGTTTTTT; cdr3_aa: CASSRGNTGELFF
cdr3_length: 15; clone_size: few; j_call: TRBJ2-5; v_call: TRBV2; d_call: .; cdr3_nt: TGTGCCAGCAGTCCCATCAGGGTAGTACAAGGGACCCAGTACTTC; cdr3_aa: CASSPIRVVQGTQYF
cdr3_length: 14; clone_size: .; j_call: TRBJ1-4; v_call: TRBV7-9; d_call: .; cdr3_nt: TGTGCCAGCAGCGGGGGGAGGAGTAATGAAAAACTGTTTTTT; cdr3_aa: CASSGGRSNEKLFF
cdr3_length: 15; clone_size: many; j_call: TRBJ2-6; v_call: TRBV15; d_call: .; cdr3_nt: TGTGCCACCAGCGACAGGACCTCTGGGGCCAACGTCCTGACTTTC; cdr3_aa: CATSDRTSGANVLTF
cdr3_length: 15; clone_size: many; j_call: TRBJ2-2; v_call: TRBV27; d_call: .; cdr3_nt: TGTGCCAGCAGTCCCTCAGGGGCTCCAACCGGGGAGCTGTTTTTT; cdr3_aa: CASSPSGAPTGELFF
cdr3_length: 13; clone_size: .; j_call: TRBJ1-4; v_call: TRBV10-3; d_call: .; cdr3_nt: TGTGCCATCCGGGGGGCGATGGATGAAAAACTGTTTTTT; cdr3_aa: CAIRGAMDEKLFF
cdr3_length: 11; clone_size: few; j_call: TRBJ1-1; v_call: TRBV6-6; d_call: .; cdr3_nt: TGTGCCAGCAGATACCAGGGTTCCGCTTTCTTT; cdr3_aa: CASRYQGSAFF
cdr3_length: 13; clone_size: many; j_call: TRBJ2-1; v_call: TRBV11-2; d_call: .; cdr3_nt: TGTGCCAGCAGCTTAGTTCTCTACAATGAGCAGTTCTTC; cdr3_aa: CASSLVLYNEQFF
cdr3_length: 18; clone_size: .; j_call: TRBJ2-5; v_call: TRBV7-2; d_call: TRBD2; cdr3_nt: TGTGCCAGCAGCTTTGGTCTTTTGGCGGGGGGCCTCCAAGAGACCCAGTACTTC; cdr3_aa: CASSFGLLAGGLQETQYF
cdr3_length: 13; clone_size: few; j_call: TRBJ1-2; v_call: TRBV6-1; d_call: .; cdr3_nt: TGTGCCAGCAGGCCCCGTGGTTCGTCTGGCTACACCTTC; cdr3_aa: CASRPRGSSGYTF
cdr3_length: 12; clone_size: few; j_call: TRBJ1-5; v_call: TRBV6-6; d_call: .; cdr3_nt: TGTGCCAGCAGTTACCTTCGACAGACCCAGCATTTT; cdr3_aa: CASSYLRQTQHF
cdr3_length: 13; clone_size: .; j_call: TRBJ1-6; v_call: TRBV6-1; d_call: TRBD1; cdr3_nt: TGTGCCAGCAGTGGACAGGGACGTTCACCCCTCCACTTT; cdr3_aa: CASSGQGRSPLHF